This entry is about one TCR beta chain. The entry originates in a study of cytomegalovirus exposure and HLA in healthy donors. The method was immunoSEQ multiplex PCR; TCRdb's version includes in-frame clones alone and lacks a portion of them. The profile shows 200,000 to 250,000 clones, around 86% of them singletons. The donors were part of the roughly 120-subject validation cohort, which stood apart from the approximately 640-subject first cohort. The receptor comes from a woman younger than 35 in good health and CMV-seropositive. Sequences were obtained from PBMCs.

The chain's CDR3 is CASTSGVQPQHF. The CDR3 DNA is TGTGCCAGTACCTCGGGGGTTCAGCCCCAGCATTTT. This sequence joins TRBV7-8 and TRBJ1-5; D possibly corresponds to TRBD1 (5 bases). There are 12 residues in the CDR3. Germline CDR1 and CDR2: SGHVS and FQNEAQ. V lost 9 bases to trimming and J lost 6 bases, with 12 bases between them. The entire variable domain, with the rest obtained from reference TRBV7-8 and TRBJ1-5, is as follows: GAGVSQSPRYKVAKRGQDVALRCDPISGHVSLFWYQQALGQGPEFLTYFQNEAQLDKSGLPSDRFFAERPEGSVSTLKIQRTQQEDSAVYLCASTSGVQPQHFGDGTRLSIL.